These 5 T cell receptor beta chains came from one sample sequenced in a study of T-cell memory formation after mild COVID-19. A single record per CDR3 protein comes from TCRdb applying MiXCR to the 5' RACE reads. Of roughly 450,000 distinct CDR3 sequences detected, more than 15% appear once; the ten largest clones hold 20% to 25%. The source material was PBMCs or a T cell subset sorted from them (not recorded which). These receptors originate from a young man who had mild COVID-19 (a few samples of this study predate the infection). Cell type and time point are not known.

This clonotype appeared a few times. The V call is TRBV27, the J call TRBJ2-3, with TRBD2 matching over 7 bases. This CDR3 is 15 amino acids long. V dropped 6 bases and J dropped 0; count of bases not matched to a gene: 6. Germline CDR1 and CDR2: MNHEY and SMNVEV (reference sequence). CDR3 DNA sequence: TGTGCCAGCAGGGGAAGCGGGGCTAGCACAGATACGCAGTATTTT. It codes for CASRGSGASTDTQYF.

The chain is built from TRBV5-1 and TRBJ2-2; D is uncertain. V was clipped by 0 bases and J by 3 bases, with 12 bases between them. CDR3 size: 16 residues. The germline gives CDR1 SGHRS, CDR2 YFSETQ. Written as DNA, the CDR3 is TGCGCCAGCAGCTTGGGCATTTCAAAGGACACCGGGGAGCTGTTTTTT. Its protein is CASSLGISKDTGELFF.

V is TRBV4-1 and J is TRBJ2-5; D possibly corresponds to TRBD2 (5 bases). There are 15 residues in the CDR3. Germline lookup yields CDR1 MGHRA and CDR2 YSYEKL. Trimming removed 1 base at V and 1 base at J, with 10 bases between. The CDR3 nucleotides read TGCGCCAGCAGCCAAGGGGAGAACGTCCAAGAGACCCAGTACTTC. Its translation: CASSQGENVQETQYF.

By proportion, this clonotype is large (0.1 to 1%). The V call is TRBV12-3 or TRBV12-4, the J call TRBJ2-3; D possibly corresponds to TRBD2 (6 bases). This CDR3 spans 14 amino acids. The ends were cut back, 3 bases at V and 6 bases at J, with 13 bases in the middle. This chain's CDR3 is CASSLGGVGDTQYF. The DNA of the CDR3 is TGTGCCAGCAGTTTGGGCGGGGTAGGGGATACGCAGTATTTT.

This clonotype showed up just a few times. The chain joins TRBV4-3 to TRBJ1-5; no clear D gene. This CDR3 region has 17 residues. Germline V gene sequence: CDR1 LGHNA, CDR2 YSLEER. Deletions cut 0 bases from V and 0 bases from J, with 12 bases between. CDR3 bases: TGCGCCAGCAGCCAAGACTCAGCCCTGAATAGCAATCAGCCCCAGCATTTT. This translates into CASSQDSALNSNQPQHF.